Sequencing of this T cell receptor beta chain was carried out in a study of OX40 agonist ivuxolimab in advanced cancers. CDR1 is MNHEY and CDR2 is SVGAGI in the germline V gene. This CDR3 region has 14 residues. Unmatched junction bases numbered 9, after V lost 4 bases and J lost 9 bases. Libraries were prepared by immunoSEQ multiplex PCR; TCRdb keeps only in-frame clonotypes and omits some of them. Of fewer than 65,000 clones in the sample, 82% were seen once. The rearrangement uses TRBV6-5 and TRBJ1-5; TRBD1 matches at 7 bases. The source material was CD4+ or CD8+ T cells sorted from blood, sampled in a trial of the OX40 agonist ivuxolimab. This clonotype was sampled from an adult with an advanced solid tumor such as melanoma, head and neck, liver or kidney cancer. The CDR3 region is CASSLETGIGPQHF. In DNA, the CDR3 is TGTGCCAGCAGTTTGGAGACAGGGATTGGGCCCCAGCATTTT.